This passage covers 14 T cell receptor beta chains from one sample sequenced in a study of blood T cell repertoires in COVID-19. The protocol was immunoSEQ multiplex PCR, while the TCRdb copy is restricted to in-frame clones and leaves out a portion. The table lists tens of thousands of clones, roughly 89% of them singletons. The sequencing input was peripheral blood. The receptor set was obtained from a woman aged 55-70 years with COVID-19, enrolled during active disease.

The V and J genes are TRBV7-9 and TRBJ1-1; D gene unclear. The CDR3 spans 16 residues. The germline CDR1 and CDR2 sequences are SEHNR and FQNEAQ (reference sequence). The V and J ends lost 5 bases and 0 bases respectively, with 16 bases between them. CDR3 region: CASSLKGVLMNTEAFF. Here the CDR3 DNA reads TGTGCCAGCAGCCTAAAGGGAGTCTTAATGAACACTGAAGCTTTCTTT.

V gene TRBV11-2 combines with J gene TRBJ2-7; 7 bases agree with TRBD2. The CDR3 is 12 amino acids. Trimming at V came to 10 bases and at J to 4 bases, leaving 7 bases not matched to a gene. Germline V gene data show CDR1 as SGHAT and CDR2 as FQNNGV. The CDR3 bases are TGTGCCACTGGACTAGGGCAGTACGAGCAGTACTTC. Amino acid sequence: CATGLGQYEQYF.

J is TRBJ2-1 and V is TRBV7-8; the D gene is possibly TRBD1 (6 bases). Germline CDR1 and CDR2: SGHVS and FQNEAQ. V lost 4 bases to trimming and J lost 4 bases, with 11 bases between them. This CDR3 contains 14 residues. CDR3 nucleotides: TGTGCCAGCAGCTCGGACAGCTATTACAATGAGCAGTTCTTC. This codes for CASSSDSYYNEQFF.

The rearrangement joins TRBV1 to TRBJ2-3; the table's D gene call, TRBD2, was not cross checked with the DNA. TRBV1 is tagged as a pseudogene. This CDR3 comprises 15 residues. CDR3 loop: CTSSPGAGGGDTQYF. Written as DNA, the CDR3 is TGCACCAGCAGCCCGGGAGCGGGAGGAGGGGATACGCAGTATTTT.

The genes are TRBV6-5 and TRBJ1-4; 10 bases map to TRBD1. Germline assignment: CDR1 MNHEY and CDR2 SVGAGI. The CDR3 is 13 amino acids. The J segment lost 8 bases and the V segment lost 8 bases, leaving 5 bases of the junction unmatched. This CDR3 is CASGRDRGEKLFF. CDR3 coding DNA: TGTGCCAGCGGCCGGGACAGGGGCGAAAAACTGTTTTTT.

The chain joins TRBV10-3 to TRBJ2-5; a weak D match, TRBD2 (5 bases). Germline lookup yields CDR1 ENHRY and CDR2 SYGVKD. The CDR3 runs 13 residues. Between the trimmed V and J ends, which lost 6 bases and 3 bases, there was a span of 11 bases. Here the CDR3 reads CAISQTREETQYF. CDR3 nucleotides: TGTGCCATCAGCCAAACTAGAGAAGAGACCCAGTACTTC.

In this sample, this clone turned up once. The V gene is TRBV27, the J gene TRBJ2-7; 8 bases match TRBD1. V was pared by 4 bases and J by 3 bases, with 17 bases of the junction left unmatched. This CDR3 has 18 amino acids. CDR1 is MNHEY and CDR2 is SMNVEV in the germline V gene (reference sequence). The chain's CDR3 is CASSSYNDRGSDHYEQYF. The CDR3 nucleotides read TGTGCCAGCAGTTCCTACAATGACAGGGGTTCGGACCACTACGAGCAGTACTTC.

The chain links TRBV19 to TRBJ2-1; 7 nucleotides agree with TRBD1. The CDR3 runs 14 residues. Per the germline V gene, CDR1 is LNHDA and CDR2 is SQIVND (reference sequence). The V gene end was trimmed by 6 bases and the J gene end by 6 bases; junction bases not matched to a gene: 8. CDR3 residues: CASSLRQGTNEQFF. The CDR3 DNA sequence: TGTGCCAGTAGCCTAAGACAGGGAACCAATGAGCAGTTCTTC. Full variable domain (missing parts from reference TRBV19 and TRBJ2-1): DGGITQSPKYLFRKEGQNVTLSCEQNLNHDAMYWYRQDPGQGLRLIYYSQIVNDFQKGDIAEGYSVSREKKESFPLTVTSAQKNPTAFYLCASSLRQGTNEQFFGPGTRLTVL.

V is TRBV10-3 and J is TRBJ2-3; 8 bases line up with TRBD1. Germline V gene data show CDR1 as ENHRY and CDR2 as SYGVKD. This CDR3 has 13 amino acids. Trimming removed 6 bases from V and 3 bases from J; junction bases left unmatched: 2. In DNA, the CDR3 is TGTGCCATCAGGGGACAGGTGACAGATACGCAGTATTTT. Encoded protein: CAIRGQVTDTQYF.

CDR3 amino acids: CASSYSLAGFDGYTF. The CDR3 nucleotides read TGTGCCAGCAGTTACTCTTTGGCGGGGTTCGATGGCTACACCTTC. The chain joins TRBV6-2 or TRBV6-3 to TRBJ1-2; no clear D gene. Trimming took 0 bases from V and 6 from J, leaving 14 bases between them. The CDR3 covers 15 residues. Germline CDR1 reads MNHEY; CDR2 reads SVGEGT.

The rearrangement uses TRBV27 and TRBJ2-7, with 8 bases identical to TRBD2. CDR1 is MNHEY, CDR2 SMNVEV, per germline (reference sequence). This CDR3 is built from 13 residues. V gave up 6 bases and J gave up 3 bases; unmatched junction bases: 4. CDR3 nucleotide sequence: TGTGCCAGCAGACTTAGCGGGGTCTACGAGCAGTACTTC. Protein sequence: CASRLSGVYEQYF.

This rearrangement joins TRBV15 to TRBJ2-4, with D possibly matching TRBD2 (6 bases). The CDR3 totals 16 residues. Germline V CDR1 and CDR2: LNHNV, YYDKDF (reference sequence). V dropped 0 bases and J dropped 8 bases, with 17 bases sitting between them. The CDR3 DNA reads as TGTGCCACCAGCAGAGATCCGGGGACCGGAGGGGACATTCAGTACTTC. This translates into CATSRDPGTGGDIQYF.

This clone occurred once. This chain connects TRBV7-7 to TRBJ2-5; D might be TRBD2 (7 bases). The V and J ends lost 8 bases and 3 bases respectively, with 16 bases between them. The CDR3 length is 14 residues. Germline CDR1 and CDR2: SSHAT and FNYEAQ (reference sequence). CDR3 loop: CASAVGGLKETQYF. The CDR3 coding sequence is TGTGCCAGCGCCGTGGGGGGGCTAAAAGAGACCCAGTACTTC.

The chain has TRBV3-1 (or the pseudogene TRBV3-2) and TRBJ2-7, with 7 nucleotides matching TRBD2. With 4 bases clipped from V and 5 bases from J, the junction kept 5 bases outside the gene matches. The CDR3 has 13 amino acids. Germline CDR1 reads LGHDT; CDR2 reads YNNKEL (reference sequence). CDR3 in amino acids: CASSPWGGDEQYF. In DNA form, the CDR3 reads TGTGCCAGCAGCCCCTGGGGGGGGGACGAGCAGTACTTC.